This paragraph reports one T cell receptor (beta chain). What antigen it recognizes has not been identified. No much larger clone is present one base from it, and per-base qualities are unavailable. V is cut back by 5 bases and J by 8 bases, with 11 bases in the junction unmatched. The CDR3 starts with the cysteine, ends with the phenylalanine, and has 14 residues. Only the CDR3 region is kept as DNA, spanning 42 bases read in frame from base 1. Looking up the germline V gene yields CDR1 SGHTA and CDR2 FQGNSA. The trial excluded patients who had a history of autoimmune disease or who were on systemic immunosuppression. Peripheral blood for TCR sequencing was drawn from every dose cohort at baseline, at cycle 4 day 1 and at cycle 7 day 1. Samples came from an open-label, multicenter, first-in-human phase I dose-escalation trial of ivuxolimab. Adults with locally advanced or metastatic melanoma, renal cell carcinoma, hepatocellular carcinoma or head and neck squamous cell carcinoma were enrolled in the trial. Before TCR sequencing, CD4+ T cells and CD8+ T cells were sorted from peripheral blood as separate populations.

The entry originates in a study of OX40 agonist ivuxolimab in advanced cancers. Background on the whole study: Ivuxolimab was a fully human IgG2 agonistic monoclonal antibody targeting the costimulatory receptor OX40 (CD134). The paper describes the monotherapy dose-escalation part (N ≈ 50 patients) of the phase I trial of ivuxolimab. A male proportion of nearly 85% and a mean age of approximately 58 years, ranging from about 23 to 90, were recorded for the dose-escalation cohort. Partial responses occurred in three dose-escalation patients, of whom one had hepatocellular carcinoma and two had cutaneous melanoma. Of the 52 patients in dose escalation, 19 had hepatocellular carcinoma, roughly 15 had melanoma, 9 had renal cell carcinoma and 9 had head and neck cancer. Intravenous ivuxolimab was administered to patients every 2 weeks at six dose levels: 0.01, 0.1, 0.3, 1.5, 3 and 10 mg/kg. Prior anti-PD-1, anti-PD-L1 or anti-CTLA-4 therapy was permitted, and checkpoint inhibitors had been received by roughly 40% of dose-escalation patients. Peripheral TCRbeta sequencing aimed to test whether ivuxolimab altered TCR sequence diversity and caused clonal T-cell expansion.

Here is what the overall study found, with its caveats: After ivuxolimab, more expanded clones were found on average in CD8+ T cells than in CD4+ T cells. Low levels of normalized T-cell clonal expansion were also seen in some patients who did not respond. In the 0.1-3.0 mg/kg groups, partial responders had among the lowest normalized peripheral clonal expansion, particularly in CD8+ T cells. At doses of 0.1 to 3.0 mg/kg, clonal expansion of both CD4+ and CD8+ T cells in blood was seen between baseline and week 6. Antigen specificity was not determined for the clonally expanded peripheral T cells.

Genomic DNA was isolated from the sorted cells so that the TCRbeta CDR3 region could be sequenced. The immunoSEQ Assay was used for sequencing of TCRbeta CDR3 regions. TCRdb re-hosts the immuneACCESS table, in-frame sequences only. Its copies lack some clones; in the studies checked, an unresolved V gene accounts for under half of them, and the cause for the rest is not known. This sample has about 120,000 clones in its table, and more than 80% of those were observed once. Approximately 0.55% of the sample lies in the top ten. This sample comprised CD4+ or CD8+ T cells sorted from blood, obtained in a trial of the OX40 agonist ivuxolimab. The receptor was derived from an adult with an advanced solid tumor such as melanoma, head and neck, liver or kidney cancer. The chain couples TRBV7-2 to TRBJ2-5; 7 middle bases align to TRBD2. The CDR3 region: CASSPLARGETQYF. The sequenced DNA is TGTGCCAGCAGCCCACTAGCGCGCGGGGAAACCCAGTACTTC.